Following are 6 T cell receptor beta chains from one sample sequenced in a study of neurological immune-mediated disorders. TCRdb used MiXCR to reprocess the 5' RACE reads, holding one entry per CDR3 protein. The sample shows tens of thousands of distinct CDR3 sequences, 2.5% to 3% of them seen only once. Sequencing used PBMCs. Every receptor here comes from a woman younger than 45 with multiple sclerosis.

In this sample, this clonotype turned up many times. The chain carries TRBV12-3 or TRBV12-4 and TRBJ2-2; D may be TRBD2 (6 bases). The CDR3 loop spans 16 amino acids. V shed 6 bases and J shed 3 bases, with 17 bases lying between them. Here the CDR3 DNA reads TGTGCCAGCAGAGTTCGACGGCGGGACGACACCGGGGAGCTGTTTTTT. Protein: CASRVRRRDDTGELFF.

This clonotype was seen repeatedly, ten times or more. V gene TRBV28 combines with J gene TRBJ2-5; 7 bases match TRBD1. Germline lookup yields CDR1 MDHEN and CDR2 SYDVKM. The V gene end was trimmed by 5 bases and the J gene end by 5 bases; junction bases not matched to a gene: 8. The CDR3 is 14 residues long. The CDR3 coding sequence is TGTGCCAGCAGTCGACAGGGTGGCGGGGAGACCCAGTACTTC. This gives the protein CASSRQGGGETQYF.

This clonotype was observed a few times. The rearrangement uses TRBV5-1 and TRBJ2-1; the match to TRBD2 covers 10 bases. CDR1 SGHRS and CDR2 YFSETQ come from the germline V gene. The V segment lost 0 bases and the J segment 0 bases; nucleotides outside the gene matches: 6. The CDR3 totals 18 residues. This CDR3 is CASSLVGASGSSYNEQFF. For the CDR3, the DNA is TGCGCCAGCAGCTTGGTCGGGGCTAGCGGGAGCTCCTACAATGAGCAGTTCTTC.

Many counts were recorded for this clonotype. V and J are TRBV5-1 and TRBJ2-5; 8 nucleotides line up with TRBD1. The CDR3 is made up of 15 amino acids. V was clipped by 2 bases and J by 4 bases; unmatched bases: 7. Germline CDR1 is SGHRS and CDR2 is YFSETQ. CDR3 sequence: CASSFSGTGGETQYF. The CDR3 nucleotides are TGCGCCAGCAGCTTTTCCGGGACAGGAGGAGAGACCCAGTACTTC.

Ten or more counts support this clonotype. This rearrangement joins TRBV7-2 to TRBJ2-3, with D possibly being TRBD2 (6 bases). Germline V CDR1 and CDR2: SGHTA, FQGNSA. CDR3 length equals 16 residues. The V end was cut by 5 bases, the J end by 1 base, with 16 bases between. CDR3 loop: CASSPQVAVGTDTQYF. CDR3 nucleotide sequence: TGTGCCAGCAGCCCCCAGGTAGCGGTAGGCACAGATACGCAGTATTTT.

This clonotype came up many times. The rearrangement joins TRBV20-1 to TRBJ1-4; no reliable D call. Trimming pared 0 bases from V and 8 bases from J, leaving 7 bases between. CDR1 and CDR2 (germline): DFQATT, SNEGSKA (reference sequence). The CDR3 has 12 residues. The CDR3, as DNA: TGCAGTGCTAGAGATTATCGCGAAAAACTGTTTTTT. Protein sequence: CSARDYREKLFF.